Below, one T cell receptor (beta chain) is given with its context. Clones were read by immunoSEQ multiplex PCR, and TCRdb kept only the in-frame ones, dropping some. Here the sample spans approximately 92,000 clones, about 95% being singletons. The germline V and J ends were trimmed by 0 bases and 3 bases, with 7 bases remaining between them. The CDR3 has 13 amino acids. Germline lookup yields CDR1 SGHRS and CDR2 YFSETQ. This record belongs to a study of technical replicates of blood from a few donors. The material sequenced was T cells isolated from PBMCs. V is TRBV5-1 and J is TRBJ2-7; perhaps TRBD1 as D (5 bases). The receptor was isolated from a human donor in good health. The CDR3 DNA sequence: TGCGCCAGCAGCTTGGCCAGGGACTACGAGCAGTACTTC. Translating it yields CASSLARDYEQYF.